This TCR beta chain was identified in a study of blood T cell repertoires in COVID-19. Study at large: Acute and convalescent COVID-19 specimens originated in the United States, Italy and Spain. Sample material is recorded as cDNA or gDNA derived from T cells, B-cell-depleted T cells, or PBMCs.

Authors' processing steps: Estimation of nucleated cell counts was performed using reference gene primer amplification. Profiling relied on immunoSEQ multiplex PCR, and the TCRdb table lists in-frame clones only, not all of them. For V, J and clone size, that table is used; D and trimming come from the DNA. The table has roughly 120,000 clones, 70% to 85% seen once; the top ten hold approximately 7%. The CDR3 consists of 17 residues. V gave up 3 bases and J gave up 0 bases; unmatched junction bases: 5. Germline CDR1 reads KGHSH; CDR2 reads LQKENI. Sequenced material: peripheral blood. V gene TRBV18 combines with J gene TRBJ2-6; 7 nucleotides align to TRBD1. The origin of this receptor is a man between 70 and 80 years old with active or convalescent COVID-19. CDR3 residues: CASSPRDSHSGANVLTF. The CDR3 bases are TGTGCCAGCTCACCTCGGGACAGCCACTCTGGGGCCAACGTCCTGACTTTC.